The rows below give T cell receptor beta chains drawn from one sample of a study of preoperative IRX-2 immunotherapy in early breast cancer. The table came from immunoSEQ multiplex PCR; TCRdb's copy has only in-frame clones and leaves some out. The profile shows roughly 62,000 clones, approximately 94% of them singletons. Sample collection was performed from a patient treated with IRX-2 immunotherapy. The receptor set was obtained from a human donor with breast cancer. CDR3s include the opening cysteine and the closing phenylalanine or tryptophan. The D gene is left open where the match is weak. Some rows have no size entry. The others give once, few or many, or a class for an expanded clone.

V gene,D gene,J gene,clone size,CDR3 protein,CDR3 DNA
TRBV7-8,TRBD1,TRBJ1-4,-,CASSFLRGHTEKLFF,TGTGCCAGCAGCTTTCTCAGGGGGCATACTGAAAAACTGTTTTTT
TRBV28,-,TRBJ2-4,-,CASSFTPGIQYF,TGTGCCAGCAGTTTCACGCCCGGCATTCAGTACTTC
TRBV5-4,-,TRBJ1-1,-,CASSLVGTLGREAFF,TGTGCCAGCAGCTTGGTGGGGACCCTCGGGAGGGAAGCTTTCTTT
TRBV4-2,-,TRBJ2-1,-,CASSDRTRNGRGSYNEQFF,TGTGCCAGCAGCGACCGCACGAGGAACGGGAGAGGGTCCTACAATGAGCAGTTCTTC
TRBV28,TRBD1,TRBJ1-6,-,CASSATGANSPLHF,TGTGCCAGCAGTGCGACAGGGGCTAATTCACCCCTCCACTTT
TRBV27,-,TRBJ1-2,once,CASRRTGFENYGYTF,TGTGCCAGCAGAAGAACAGGGTTTGAAAACTATGGCTACACCTTC
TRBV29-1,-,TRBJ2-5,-,CSVEEGGETQYF,TGCAGCGTTGAAGAAGGGGGGGAGACCCAGTACTTC
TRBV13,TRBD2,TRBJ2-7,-,CATEFWTRPFEQYF,TGTGCCACCGAGTTCTGGACTAGACCCTTCGAGCAGTACTTC
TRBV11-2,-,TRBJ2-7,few,CASSRGGEQYF,TGTGCCAGCAGCCGAGGGGGGGAGCAGTACTTC
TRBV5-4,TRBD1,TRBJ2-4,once,CASSLTGAPADIQYF,TGTGCCAGCAGCTTGACAGGGGCTCCGGCGGACATTCAGTACTTC
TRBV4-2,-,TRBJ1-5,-,CASSQGGDDQPQHF,TGTGCCAGCAGCCAAGGGGGGGACGATCAGCCCCAGCATTTT
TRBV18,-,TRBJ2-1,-,CASSPLRGKSYNEQFF,TGTGCCAGCTCACCCTTACGGGGGAAATCTTACAATGAGCAGTTCTTC
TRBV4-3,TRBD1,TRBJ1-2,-,CASSQSGQGAFNYGYTF,TGCGCCAGCAGCCAATCGGGACAGGGGGCGTTTAACTATGGCTACACCTTC
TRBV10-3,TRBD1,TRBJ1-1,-,CAIAQTGGTEAFF,TGTGCCATCGCGCAGACAGGGGGCACTGAAGCTTTCTTT
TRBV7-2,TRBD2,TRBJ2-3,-,CASSPVGTSGGANTQYF,TGTGCCAGCAGCCCTGTCGGGACTAGCGGGGGGGCGAATACGCAGTATTTT
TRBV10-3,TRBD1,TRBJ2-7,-,CAIWDRGLYEQYF,TGTGCCATCTGGGACAGGGGGCTGTACGAGCAGTACTTC
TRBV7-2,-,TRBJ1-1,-,CASSGDWNTEAFF,TGTGCCAGCAGCGGGGACTGGAACACTGAAGCTTTCTTT
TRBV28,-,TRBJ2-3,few,CASSSPSTDTQYF,TGTGCCAGCAGTTCGCCCAGCACAGATACGCAGTATTTT
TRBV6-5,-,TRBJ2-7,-,CASSGGTYEQYF,TGTGCCAGCAGTGGTGGGACATACGAGCAGTACTTC
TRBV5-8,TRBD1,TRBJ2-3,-,CASSSGTGSYPTTDTQYF,TGTGCCAGCAGCTCCGGGACAGGGTCCTATCCAACCACAGATACGCAGTATTTT
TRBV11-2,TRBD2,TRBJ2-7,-,CASSQMGLAGNYYEQYF,TGTGCCAGCAGCCAGATGGGCCTAGCGGGAAATTACTACGAGCAGTACTTC
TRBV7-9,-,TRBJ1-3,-,CASSLDREGNTIYF,TGTGCCAGCAGTCTGGACAGAGAAGGAAACACCATATATTTT
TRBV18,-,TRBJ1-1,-,CASSLTQDTITEAFF,TGTGCCAGCTCACTTACCCAGGACACGATAACTGAAGCTTTCTTT
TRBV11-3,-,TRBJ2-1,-,CASSLEPDPGYNEQFF,TGTGCCAGCAGCTTAGAACCCGACCCCGGATACAATGAGCAGTTCTTC
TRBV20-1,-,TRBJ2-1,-,CSASGRAEQFF,TGCAGTGCTAGTGGTAGAGCTGAGCAGTTCTTC
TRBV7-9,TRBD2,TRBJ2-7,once,CASSFDGGAPYEQYF,TGTGCCAGCAGCTTTGACGGGGGGGCCCCCTACGAGCAGTACTTC
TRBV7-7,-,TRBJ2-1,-,CASSLGGLPDNEQFF,TGTGCCAGCAGCTTAGGCGGGCTACCAGACAATGAGCAGTTCTTC
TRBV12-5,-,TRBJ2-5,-,CASGIGETQYF,TGTGCTAGTGGCATTGGGGAGACCCAGTACTTC
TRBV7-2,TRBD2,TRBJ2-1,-,CASSLALGLREGPYNEQFF,TGTGCCAGCAGCTTAGCGCTGGGTCTGCGGGAGGGCCCCTACAATGAGCAGTTCTTC
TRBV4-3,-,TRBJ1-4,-,CASSSEPTNEKLFF,TGCGCCAGCAGCTCGGAACCAACTAATGAAAAACTGTTTTTT
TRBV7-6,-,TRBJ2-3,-,CASSWGGRQGTDTQYF,TGTGCCAGCAGCTGGGGGGGGAGACAGGGGACAGATACGCAGTATTTT
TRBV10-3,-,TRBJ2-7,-,CAISGGGEQYF,TGTGCCATCAGTGGAGGTGGTGAGCAGTACTTC
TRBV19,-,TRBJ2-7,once,CASSAERELTEQYF,TGTGCCAGTAGTGCCGAAAGGGAGCTTACCGAGCAGTACTTC
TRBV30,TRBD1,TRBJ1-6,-,CAGHRGSPSPLHF,TGTGCCGGGCACAGGGGTTCTCCTTCACCCCTCCACTTT
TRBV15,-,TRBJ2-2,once,CATSRDYTDTGELFF,TGTGCCACCAGCAGAGATTACACAGACACCGGGGAGCTGTTTTTT
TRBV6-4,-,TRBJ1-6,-,CASSDSSRGSPLHF,TGTGCCAGCAGTGACTCGAGTAGGGGTTCACCCCTCCACTTT
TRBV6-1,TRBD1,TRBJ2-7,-,CASRQGAYEQYF,TGTGCCAGCCGACAGGGCGCTTACGAGCAGTACTTC
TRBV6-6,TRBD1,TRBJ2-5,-,CASSPKDRDQETQYF,TGTGCCAGCAGCCCCAAGGACAGGGACCAAGAGACCCAGTACTTC
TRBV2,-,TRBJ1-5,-,CASSVTGPDSSVGNQPQHF,TGTGCCAGCAGTGTAACAGGTCCTGATAGTAGCGTTGGCAATCAGCCCCAGCATTTT
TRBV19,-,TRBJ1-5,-,CASGPAHSNQPQHF,TGTGCCAGTGGGCCAGCCCATAGCAATCAGCCCCAGCATTTT
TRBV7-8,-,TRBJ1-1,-,CASSRTVSGEAFF,TGTGCCAGCAGCCGGACAGTTAGCGGTGAAGCTTTCTTT
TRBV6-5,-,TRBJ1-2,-,CASSPDSYGYTF,TGTGCCAGCAGTCCCGACAGCTATGGCTACACCTTC
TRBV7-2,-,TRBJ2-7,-,CASSYLYEQYF,TGTGCCAGCAGCTACCTCTACGAGCAGTACTTC
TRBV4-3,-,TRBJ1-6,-,CASSQVSSGIGLLGSPLHF,TGCGCCAGCAGCCAAGTGTCGTCAGGGATTGGGTTGTTAGGGTCACCCCTCCACTTT
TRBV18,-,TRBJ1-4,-,CASSPGTATNEKLFF,TGTGCCAGCTCACCAGGGACCGCAACTAATGAAAAACTGTTTTTT
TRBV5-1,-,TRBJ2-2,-,CASKVSSDGELFF,TGCGCCAGCAAGGTCAGCAGCGACGGGGAGCTGTTTTTT
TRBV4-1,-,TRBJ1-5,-,CASSQGGGGQPQHF,TGCGCCAGCAGCCAAGGGGGGGGCGGTCAGCCCCAGCATTTT
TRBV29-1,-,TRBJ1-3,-,CSAGSALSGNTIYF,TGCAGCGCTGGATCAGCGCTCTCTGGAAACACCATATATTTT
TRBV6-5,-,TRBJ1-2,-,CASSYWRETSNYGYTF,TGTGCCAGCAGTTACTGGCGGGAAACATCCAACTATGGCTACACCTTC
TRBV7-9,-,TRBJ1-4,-,CASRPAIGGINEKLFF,TGTGCCAGCAGACCTGCTATCGGGGGCATTAATGAAAAACTGTTTTTT
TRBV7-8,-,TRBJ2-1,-,CASSALRSYNEQFF,TGTGCCAGCAGTGCCCTCCGCTCCTACAATGAGCAGTTCTTC